The clone carrying this T cell receptor beta chain was picked up a small number of times. Its antigen is undetermined. Stated time point: late sampling 161 to 241 days after vaccination in three convalescent patients. Indicated treatment: approximately nine-day PBMC culture with coronavirus spike peptide pools or control peptides (ViraFEST assay). The study sequenced cultured CD4+ T cell DNA using the Oncomine TCR Beta short-read assay. TCRdb reanalysed the PCR reads using MiXCR and keeps one entry per CDR3 protein. Of roughly 28,000 distinct CDR3 sequences listed, more than 35% are singletons. This entry comes from a study of vaccination and CD4 T cells after COVID-19. Whole-study results and caveats: The appearance of a median around 90% of reactive clones in convalescent patients occurred only post-vaccination.

The sequences come from CD4+ T cells from blood, cultured in vitro, collected about 7 months after SARS-CoV-2 vaccination. The source of this sequence is a human donor who had recovered from COVID-19.

The CDR3 DNA follows: TGTGCCAGCAGTCTCTACGAGCAGTACTTC. Protein sequence: CASSLYEQYF. The V call is TRBV2, the J call TRBJ2-7, with no clear D. V lost 5 bases, J lost 3 bases, and 2 bases lay in between. Germline V gene lookup returns CDR1 SNHLY and CDR2 FYNNEI. CDR3 size: 10 residues.